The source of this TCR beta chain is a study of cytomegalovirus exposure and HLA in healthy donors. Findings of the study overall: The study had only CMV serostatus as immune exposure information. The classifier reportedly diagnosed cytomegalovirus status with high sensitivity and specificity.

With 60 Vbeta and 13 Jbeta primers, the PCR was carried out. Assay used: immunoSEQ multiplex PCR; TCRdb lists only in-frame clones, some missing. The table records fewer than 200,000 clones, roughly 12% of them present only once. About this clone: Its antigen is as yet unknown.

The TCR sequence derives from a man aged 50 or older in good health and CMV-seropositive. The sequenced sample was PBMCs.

Written as DNA, the CDR3 is TGTGCCAGCAGTGGGTTGACAGGGGGTTCCTATGGCTACACCTTC. Translation: CASSGLTGGSYGYTF. The chain employs TRBV6-1 and TRBJ1-2, with 9 bases fitting TRBD1. The germline V gene has CDR1 MNHNS and CDR2 SASEGT. CDR3 size: 15 residues. With 4 bases clipped from V and 4 bases from J, the junction kept 7 bases outside the gene matches.